This passage covers 3 T cell receptor beta chains from one sample sequenced in a study of cytomegalovirus exposure and HLA in healthy donors. Both 60 Vbeta primers and 13 Jbeta primers went into the PCR. Profiling relied on immunoSEQ multiplex PCR, and the TCRdb table lists in-frame clones only, not all of them. Here the sample table reports roughly 80,000 clones. Sequencing was carried out using PBMCs. These receptors were taken from a man aged 50 to 59 in good health and CMV-seronegative.

This chain uses TRBV7-9 with TRBJ1-2, with 9 bases fitting TRBD1. CDR1 SEHNR and CDR2 FQNEAQ come from the germline V gene (reference sequence). This CDR3 region has 13 residues. Trimming removed 5 bases from V and 5 bases from J; junction bases left unmatched: 3. The CDR3 sequence: CASSRGTGYGYTF. The DNA of the CDR3 is TGTGCCAGCAGCCGGGGGACAGGGTATGGCTACACCTTC.

As concerns this clone: An end of the junction differs from the germline gene, which may be a read error. V gene TRBV4-1 combines with J gene TRBJ1-4, with 8 bases matching TRBD1. CDR1 and CDR2 (germline): MGHRA, YSYEKL. CDR3 length equals 17 residues. CDR3 bases: TGCGCCAGCAGCGAAGAGGGCAGGGGGCAGACTAATGAAAAACTGTTTTTT. Its translation is CASSEEGRGQTNEKLFF.

The gene calls are TRBV19 and TRBJ2-4; D gene unclear. CDR1 is LNHDA and CDR2 is SQIVND in the germline V gene (reference sequence). V lost 2 bases and J 13 bases, leaving 15 bases between the germline ends. CDR3 length: 13 amino acids. The DNA for the CDR3 is TGTGCCAGTAGTATAAGTTCCGAAACCGGGCAGTACTTC. This encodes CASSISSETGQYF.